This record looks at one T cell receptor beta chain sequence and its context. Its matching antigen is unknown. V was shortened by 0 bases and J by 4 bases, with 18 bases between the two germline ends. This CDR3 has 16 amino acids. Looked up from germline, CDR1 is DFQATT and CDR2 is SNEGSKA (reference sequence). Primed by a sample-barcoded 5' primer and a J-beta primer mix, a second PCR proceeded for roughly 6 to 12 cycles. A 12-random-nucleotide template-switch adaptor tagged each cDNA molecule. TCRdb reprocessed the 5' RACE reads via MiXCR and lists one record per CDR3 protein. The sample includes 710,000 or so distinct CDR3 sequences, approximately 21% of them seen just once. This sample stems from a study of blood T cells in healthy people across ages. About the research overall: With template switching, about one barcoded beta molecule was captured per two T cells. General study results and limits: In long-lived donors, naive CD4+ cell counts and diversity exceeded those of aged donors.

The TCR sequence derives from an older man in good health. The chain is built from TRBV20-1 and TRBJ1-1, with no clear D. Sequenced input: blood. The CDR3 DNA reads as TGCAGTGCTAGAGACCCGAATAAGAAATCGGGCACTGAAGCTTTCTTT. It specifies CSARDPNKKSGTEAFF.